This T cell receptor beta chain was sequenced for a study of T cell responses to AZD1222 COVID-19 vaccine. Clones were sequenced by immunoSEQ multiplex PCR, and TCRdb holds only the in-frame ones, with some missing. The repertoire holds around 90,000 clones, with about 86% as singletons. Germline lookup yields CDR1 WSHSY and CDR2 SAAADI. CDR3 length: 12 amino acids. Trimming removed 6 bases from V and 1 base from J, with 6 bases in between. Findings and caveats of the study: Reportedly, close to half of spike-specific TCRs are directed against unmutated variant regions. Seropositive status at baseline applied to only a handful of AZD1222 recipients. Possibly, clonal diversity was underestimated; donors were largely white British and included more females.

In its sample, this clone was seen a few times. Its antigen is still unknown. The V and J genes are TRBV10-2 and TRBJ1-1, with D hard to call. The sample was peripheral blood, taken on day 0 of AZD1222 vaccination. This receptor was obtained from an adult in good health. As DNA, the CDR3 is TGCGCCAGCAGGACCGGGAACACTGAAGCTTTCTTT. It translates to CASRTGNTEAFF.